The next 15 T cell receptor beta chains were all read from a single sample in a study of metastatic and nonmetastatic thyroid tumors. Every patient underwent thyroid surgery untreated. TCRdb re-processed the PCR reads through MiXCR. Among some 20,000 clones listed, about 20% were seen once. The sequencing sample was made of tumor tissue. These receptors were obtained from a female donor with papillary thyroid cancer or a benign thyroid nodule (not recorded which). Some clones in this sample may be carry-over from other donors' samples.

This clone was counted a few times. A much larger clone sits a single nucleotide away, making a read error possible. The chain has TRBV7-9 and TRBJ1-1; D call uncertain. CDR1 is SEHNR, CDR2 FQNEAQ, per germline (reference sequence). The CDR3 runs to 13 residues. In DNA form, the CDR3 reads TGTGCCAGCACCTTAAGAGGCGGTGCTGAAGCTTTCTTT. Its protein is CASTLRGGAEAFF.

This clone was seen ten or more times. The chain is built from TRBV7-8 and TRBJ2-7; 11 nucleotides align to TRBD2. CDR3 length equals 15 residues. The trim removed 5 bases at V and 10 bases at J, leaving 13 bases unmatched. Germline loops: CDR1 SGHVS, CDR2 FQNEAQ. The CDR3 here is CASSRTLAGGGGQYF. CDR3 DNA sequence: TGTGCCAGCAGCAGAACATTAGCGGGAGGGGGAGGTCAGTACTTC.

This clone is medium-sized within its sample. The CDR3 nucleotides read TGTGCCAGCAGCTTAGTCAAGAATGAGCAGTTCTTC. Its protein product is CASSLVKNEQFF. The chain has TRBV11-2 and TRBJ2-1; D is unclear. Looked up from germline, CDR1 is SGHAT and CDR2 is FQNNGV. This CDR3 spans 12 amino acids. The V and J ends lost 1 base and 7 bases respectively, with 5 bases between them.

As to this clone: At one end, the junction sequence differs from germline, possibly due to a read error. The chain combines TRBV19 with TRBJ2-2, with 8 bases fitting TRBD1. The CDR3 consists of 17 residues. Germline V gene data show CDR1 as LNHDA and CDR2 as SQIVND (reference sequence). CDR3 in amino acids: CASSPEGMTGDTVELFF. Written as DNA, the CDR3 is TGTGCCAGTAGTCCCGAGGGGATGACAGGGGACACCGTGGAGCTGTTTTTT.

This chain connects TRBV5-5 to TRBJ1-1; no reliable D call. V lost 0 bases and J lost 7, with 7 bases in between. CDR1 SGHKS and CDR2 YYEKEE come from the germline V gene (reference sequence). The CDR3 is 12 amino acids. CDR3 residues: CASSLGAREAFF. The CDR3 region has the DNA TGTGCCAGCAGCTTGGGGGCGCGTGAAGCTTTCTTT. Full variable domain (outside the CDR3, taken from reference TRBV5-5 and TRBJ1-1): DAGVTQSPTHLIKTRGQQVTLRCSPISGHKSVSWYQQVLGQGPQFIFQYYEKEERGRGNFPDRFSARQFPNYSSELNVNALLLGDSALYLCASSLGAREAFFGQGTRLTVV.

This clone showed up many times. A single base separates this from a much larger clone, so it may be a read error. The chain links TRBV20-1 to TRBJ1-1; D is possibly TRBD1 (6 bases). CDR1 and CDR2 (germline): DFQATT, SNEGSKA (reference sequence). This CDR3 spans 14 amino acids. Trimming removed 5 bases at V and 4 bases at J, with 17 bases between. The CDR3 DNA reads TGCAGTGCTGATAAGGGGGGAGGAGGCACTGAAGCTTTCTTT. This encodes CSADKGGGGTEAFF.

There are many counts of this clone. The chain links TRBV6-1 to TRBJ2-3, with 8 bases fitting TRBD2. Unmatched junction bases numbered 12, after V lost 5 bases and J lost 5 bases. The CDR3 totals 16 residues. The germline V gene encodes CDR1 MNHNS and CDR2 SASEGT. The CDR3: CASSSQLAESRDTQYF. The CDR3 DNA is TGTGCCAGCAGTTCCCAACTAGCGGAGTCGAGAGATACGCAGTATTTT.

The sample holds a few counts of this clone. This chain links TRBV4-2 with TRBJ2-7, with D possibly being TRBD1 or TRBD2 (5 bases each). Per the germline V gene, CDR1 is LGHNA and CDR2 is YNFKEQ. V shed 0 bases and J shed 2 bases, with 11 bases lying between them. This CDR3 is 15 amino acids long. CDR3 coding DNA: TGTGCCAGCAGCCAAGATCGGGACGGACCCTACGAGCAGTACTTC. Protein product: CASSQDRDGPYEQYF.

In regard to this clone: The germline gene is not matched at one end of the junction; a read error may be the cause. The chain combines TRBV18 with TRBJ2-7; D ambiguous. Looked up from germline, CDR1 is KGHSH and CDR2 is LQKENI. The CDR3 runs to 14 residues. The CDR3 here is CTSSPLLGTHEQYF. CDR3 coding DNA: TGTACCAGCTCACCTCTGCTGGGAACCCACGAGCAGTACTTC.

In its sample, this clone ranks as medium-sized. The J gene is TRBJ2-7, the V gene TRBV6-4; D assignment may be TRBD1 or TRBD2 (5 bases each). The CDR3 consists of 15 residues. Between the trimmed V and J ends, which lost 6 bases and 5 bases, there was a span of 20 bases. CDR1 and CDR2 (germline): MRHNA, SNTAGT. Written as DNA, the CDR3 is TGTGCCAGCAGCCTCGAAGGGACGGCAGCTGACGAGCAGTACTTC. It encodes CASSLEGTAADEQYF.

This clone was found many times. In nucleotides, the CDR3 is TGTGCCATCAGTCCAAGACAGGGGGAACGCGAGCAGTACTTC. Translated, it gives CAISPRQGEREQYF. The genes are TRBV10-3 and TRBJ2-7; 9 positions match TRBD1. Losses at the gene ends were 5 bases for V and 6 bases for J; bases not matched to a gene: 8. Germline loops: CDR1 ENHRY, CDR2 SYGVKD. The CDR3 length is 14 residues.

This clone is medium-sized within its sample. This chain links TRBV4-1 with TRBJ1-3; a weak D match, TRBD1 (5 bases). This CDR3 spans 16 amino acids. The V gene lost 5 bases and the J gene lost 0 bases, with 14 bases spanning the gap. Germline loops: CDR1 MGHRA, CDR2 YSYEKL. The CDR3 loop reads CASSAQTAISGNTIYF. Written as DNA, the CDR3 is TGCGCCAGCAGCGCCCAGACAGCCATCTCTGGAAACACCATATATTTT.

This clone came up once. The chain links TRBV20-1 to TRBJ1-6, with a weak D call TRBD1 (5 bases). This CDR3 spans 15 amino acids. V lost 3 bases and J lost 7, with 16 bases in between. Germline values: CDR1 DFQATT, CDR2 SNEGSKA (reference sequence). In nucleotides, the CDR3 is TGCAGTGCTAGTATTGTGGGACGCCCGAATTCACCCCTCCACTTT. Translating gives CSASIVGRPNSPLHF.

V is TRBV12-3 or TRBV12-4 and J is TRBJ2-3; the D gene is possibly TRBD2 (5 bases). Trimming pared 9 bases from V and 6 bases from J, leaving 10 bases between. The CDR3 has 11 residues. The CDR3 nucleotides are TGTGCCAGTATGAGGGCCGATACGCAGTATTTT. This sequence encodes CASMRADTQYF.

This clone was detected ten times or more. With a much larger clone just one base away, this may be a read error. The chain uses TRBV28 and TRBJ1-2, with D possibly being TRBD1 (5 bases). CDR1 and CDR2 from the germline V gene are MDHEN and SYDVKM. With 7 bases removed from V and 7 bases from J, the gap between germline ends came to 13 bases. The CDR3 is 12 residues long. DNA of the CDR3: TGTGCCAGCAACTTGTACGGGGGTGGCTACACCTTC. Protein sequence: CASNLYGGGYTF.